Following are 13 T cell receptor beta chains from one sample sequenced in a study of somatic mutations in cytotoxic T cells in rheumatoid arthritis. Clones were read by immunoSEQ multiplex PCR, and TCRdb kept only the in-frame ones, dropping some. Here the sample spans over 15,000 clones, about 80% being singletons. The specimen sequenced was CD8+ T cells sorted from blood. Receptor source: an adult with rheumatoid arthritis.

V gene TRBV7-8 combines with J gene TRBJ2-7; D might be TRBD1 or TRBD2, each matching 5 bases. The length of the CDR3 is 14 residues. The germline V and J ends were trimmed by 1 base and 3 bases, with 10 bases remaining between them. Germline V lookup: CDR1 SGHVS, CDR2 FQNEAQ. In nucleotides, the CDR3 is TGTGCCAGCAGCTTAGGGGACGGAGACTACGAGCAGTACTTC. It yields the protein CASSLGDGDYEQYF.

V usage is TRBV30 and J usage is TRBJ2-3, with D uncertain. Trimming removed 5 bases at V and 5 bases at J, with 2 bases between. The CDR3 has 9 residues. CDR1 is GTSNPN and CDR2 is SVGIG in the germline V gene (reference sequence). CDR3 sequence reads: CAWGDTQYF. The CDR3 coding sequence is TGTGCCTGGGGAGATACGCAGTATTTT.

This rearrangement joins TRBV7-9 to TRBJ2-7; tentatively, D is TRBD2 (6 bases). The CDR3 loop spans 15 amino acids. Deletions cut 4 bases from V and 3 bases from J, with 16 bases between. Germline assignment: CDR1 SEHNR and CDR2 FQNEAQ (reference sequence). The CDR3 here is CASSSPSTSSYEQYF. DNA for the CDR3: TGTGCCAGCAGCTCCCCATCTACTAGCAGCTACGAGCAGTACTTC. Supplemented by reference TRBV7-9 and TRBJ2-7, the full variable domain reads DTGVSQNPRHKITKRGQNVTFRCDPISEHNRLYWYRQTLGQGPEFLTYFQNEAQLEKSRLLSDRFSAERPKGSFSTLEIQRTEQGDSAMYLCASSSPSTSSYEQYFGPGTRLTVT.

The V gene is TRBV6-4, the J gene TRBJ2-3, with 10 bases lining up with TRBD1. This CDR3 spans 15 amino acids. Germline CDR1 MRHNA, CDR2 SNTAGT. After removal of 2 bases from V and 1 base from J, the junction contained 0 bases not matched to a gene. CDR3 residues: CASSDGTGGTDTQYF. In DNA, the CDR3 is TGTGCCAGCAGTGACGGGACAGGGGGCACAGATACGCAGTATTTT.

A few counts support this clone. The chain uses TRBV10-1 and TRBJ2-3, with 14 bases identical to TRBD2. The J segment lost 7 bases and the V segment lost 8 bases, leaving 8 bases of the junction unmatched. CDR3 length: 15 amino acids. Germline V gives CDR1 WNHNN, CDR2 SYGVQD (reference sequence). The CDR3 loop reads CASASRLAGGNTQYF. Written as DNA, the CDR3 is TGCGCCAGCGCCTCCCGACTAGCGGGGGGGAATACGCAGTATTTT.

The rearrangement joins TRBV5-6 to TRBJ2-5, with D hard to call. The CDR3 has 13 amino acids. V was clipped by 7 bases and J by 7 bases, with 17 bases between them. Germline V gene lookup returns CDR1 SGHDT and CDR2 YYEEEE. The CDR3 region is CASGETPSTTQYF. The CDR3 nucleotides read TGTGCCAGCGGTGAGACTCCCTCCACGACCCAGTACTTC. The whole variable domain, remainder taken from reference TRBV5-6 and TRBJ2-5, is DAGVTQSPTHLIKTRGQQVTLRCSPKSGHDTVSWYQQALGQGPQFIFQYYEEEERQRGNFPDRFSGHQFPNYSSELNVNALLLGDSALYLCASGETPSTTQYFGPGTRLLVL.

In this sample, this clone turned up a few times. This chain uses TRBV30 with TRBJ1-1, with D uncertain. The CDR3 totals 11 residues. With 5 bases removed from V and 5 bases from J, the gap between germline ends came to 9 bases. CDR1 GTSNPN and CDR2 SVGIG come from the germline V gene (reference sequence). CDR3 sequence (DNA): TGTGCCTGGGAGCCGGGGACTGAAGCTTTCTTT. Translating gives CAWEPGTEAFF.

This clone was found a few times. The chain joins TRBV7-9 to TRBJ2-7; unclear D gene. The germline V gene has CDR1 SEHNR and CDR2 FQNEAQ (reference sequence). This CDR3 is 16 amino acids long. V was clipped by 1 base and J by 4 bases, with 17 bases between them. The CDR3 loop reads CASSLVSTLLTYEQYF. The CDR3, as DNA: TGTGCCAGCAGCTTAGTATCTACCCTCCTTACTTACGAGCAGTACTTC. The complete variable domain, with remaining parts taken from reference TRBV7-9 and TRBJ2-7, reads DTGVSQNPRHKITKRGQNVTFRCDPISEHNRLYWYRQTLGQGPEFLTYFQNEAQLEKSRLLSDRFSAERPKGSFSTLEIQRTEQGDSAMYLCASSLVSTLLTYEQYFGPGTRLTVT.

The CDR3 region is CASSPRQETYEQYF. The CDR3 DNA reads as TGTGCCAGCAGCCCAAGACAAGAAACCTACGAGCAGTACTTC. The chain links TRBV9 to TRBJ2-7, with D uncertain. CDR1 is SGDLS, CDR2 YYNGEE, per germline. The V end was cut by 4 bases, the J end by 2 bases, with 13 bases between. CDR3 length equals 14 residues.

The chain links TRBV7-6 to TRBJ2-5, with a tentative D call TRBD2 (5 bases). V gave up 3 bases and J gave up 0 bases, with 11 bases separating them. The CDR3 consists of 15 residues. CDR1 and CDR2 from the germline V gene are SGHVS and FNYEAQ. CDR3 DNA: TGTGCCAGCAGCTTGGGCGGGCTGAACCAAGAGACCCAGTACTTC. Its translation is CASSLGGLNQETQYF.

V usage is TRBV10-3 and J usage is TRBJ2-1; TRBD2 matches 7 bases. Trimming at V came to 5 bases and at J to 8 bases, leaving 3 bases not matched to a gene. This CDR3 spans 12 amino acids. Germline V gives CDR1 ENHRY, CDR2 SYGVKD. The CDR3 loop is CAISPSGDEQFF. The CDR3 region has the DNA TGTGCCATCAGTCCCAGCGGGGATGAGCAGTTCTTC.

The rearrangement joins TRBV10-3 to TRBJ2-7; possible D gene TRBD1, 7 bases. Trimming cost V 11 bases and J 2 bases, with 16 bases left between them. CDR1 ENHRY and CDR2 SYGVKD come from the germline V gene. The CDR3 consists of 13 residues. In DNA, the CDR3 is TGTGCCTCAACCAGGGGGGAGACCTACGAGCAGTACTTC. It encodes CASTRGETYEQYF.

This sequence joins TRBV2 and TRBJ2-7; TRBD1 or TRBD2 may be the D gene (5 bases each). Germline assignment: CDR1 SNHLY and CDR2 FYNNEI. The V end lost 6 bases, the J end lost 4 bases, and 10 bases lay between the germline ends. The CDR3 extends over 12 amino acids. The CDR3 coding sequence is TGTGCCAGCAGAGCCAGGGAGTACGAGCAGTACTTC. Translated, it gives CASRAREYEQYF.